A single sample is the source of the 19 T cell receptor beta chains below, sequenced in a study of cytomegalovirus exposure and HLA in healthy donors. The PCR made use of 60 Vbeta and 13 Jbeta primers. The method was immunoSEQ multiplex PCR; TCRdb's version includes in-frame clones alone and lacks a portion of them. Of about 160,000 clones listed, roughly 85% are singletons. Specimen: PBMCs. Receptors originate from a man in his thirties or forties in good health and CMV-seronegative.

This clone was detected a few times. The V and J genes are TRBV4-3 and TRBJ1-4; D is perhaps TRBD1 (6 bases). Trimming pared 3 bases from V and 8 bases from J, leaving 16 bases between. Germline CDR1 and CDR2: LGHNA and YSLEER. CDR3 length: 15 residues. The DNA of the CDR3 is TGCGCCAGCAGCCACACAGGGATAGTACGGGAAAAACTGTTTTTT. As protein: CASSHTGIVREKLFF.

This clone was found once. The rearrangement uses TRBV2 and TRBJ1-1; D ambiguous. This CDR3 has 15 amino acids. From germline, CDR1 is SNHLY and CDR2 FYNNEI. Trimming pared 5 bases from V and 2 bases from J, leaving 15 bases between. The CDR3 region has the DNA TGTGCCAGCAGTACAAACGGGTTACCAAACACTGAAGCTTTCTTT. Translating it yields CASSTNGLPNTEAFF.

This sequence joins TRBV7-9 and TRBJ2-7; 10 bases line up with TRBD2. Germline assignment: CDR1 SEHNR and CDR2 FQNEAQ (reference sequence). With 2 bases clipped from V and 2 bases from J, the junction kept 3 bases outside the gene matches. The CDR3 is 15 amino acids. CDR3 sequence reads: CASSLLLAGPYEQYF. The CDR3 DNA reads TGTGCCAGCAGCTTACTACTAGCGGGACCCTACGAGCAGTACTTC.

V is TRBV29-1 and J is TRBJ1-1; D is undetermined. The V end lost 4 bases, the J end lost 0 bases, and 9 bases lay between the germline ends. The CDR3 sequence is 13 residues long. CDR1 is SQVTM and CDR2 is ANQGSEA in the germline V gene. The CDR3 DNA sequence: TGCAGCGTTGGAGGAAGGATGAACACTGAAGCTTTCTTT. Translating it yields CSVGGRMNTEAFF.

J is TRBJ2-1 and V is TRBV7-9; D might be TRBD1 (7 bases). Germline CDR1 and CDR2: SEHNR and FQNEAQ (reference sequence). The CDR3 is 16 amino acids. Trimming cost V 5 bases and J 4 bases, with 18 bases left between them. This CDR3 is CASSPFGGGSYNEQFF. The CDR3 DNA reads TGTGCCAGCAGCCCCTTCGGAGGGGGCTCTTACAATGAGCAGTTCTTC.

This clone came up a few times. The chain recombines TRBV29-1 with TRBJ2-7, with 7 bases identical to TRBD2. The germline V gene encodes CDR1 SQVTM and CDR2 ANQGSEA. J lost 6 bases, V lost 4 bases, and 18 bases had no gene match. CDR3 length: 16 residues. CDR3 coding DNA: TGCAGCGTTGTGGGTTGGGGGGGGAGGTCTAGGCCCGAGCAGTACTTC. Its translation is CSVVGWGGRSRPEQYF.

This clone was recorded a few times. The V gene is TRBV5-1, the J gene TRBJ2-1, with 10 nucleotides matching TRBD2. The CDR3 loop spans 17 amino acids. J lost 7 bases, V lost 5 bases, and 15 bases had no gene match. Germline V gene lookup returns CDR1 SGHRS and CDR2 YFSETQ. The CDR3 nucleotides read TGCGCCAGCAGGAGGACTAGCGGACAACTGAGCTATAATGAGCAGTTCTTC. Its protein is CASRRTSGQLSYNEQFF.

The chain joins TRBV18 to TRBJ2-3; TRBD2 matches 8 bases. Trimming took 6 bases from V and 4 from J; bases not matched to a gene: 9. Germline values: CDR1 KGHSH, CDR2 LQKENI. The CDR3 consists of 15 residues. The CDR3 loop reads CASSKLTSEADTQYF. CDR3 coding DNA: TGTGCCAGCTCTAAACTGACTAGCGAAGCAGATACGCAGTATTTT.

This sequence joins TRBV28 and TRBJ1-2, with TRBD1 matching 8 bases. After removal of 5 bases from V and 7 bases from J, the junction contained 9 bases not matched to a gene. The CDR3 is made up of 14 amino acids. Germline lookup yields CDR1 MDHEN and CDR2 SYDVKM. As DNA, the CDR3 is TGTGCCAGCAGTCCCAGACAGGGGATGCGTGGCTACACCTTC. Residues: CASSPRQGMRGYTF.

The rearrangement links TRBV19 to TRBJ2-3, with a weak D call TRBD2 (6 bases). V shed 5 bases and J shed 0 bases, with 21 bases lying between them. Germline CDR1 reads LNHDA; CDR2 reads SQIVND (reference sequence). The length of the CDR3 is 18 residues. CDR3 residues: CASSGSIRGSPSTDTQYF. CDR3 bases: TGTGCCAGTAGTGGGAGTATCCGGGGGTCCCCTAGCACAGATACGCAGTATTTT.

V and J are TRBV7-3 and TRBJ2-1, with 8 bases matching TRBD1. The germline V gene encodes CDR1 SGHTA and CDR2 FQGTGA. Trimming at V came to 6 bases and at J to 2 bases, leaving 3 bases not matched to a gene. The CDR3 extends over 14 amino acids. The DNA for the CDR3 is TGTGCCAGCAGGCCAGGGGGCGCCTACAATGAGCAGTTCTTC. It specifies CASRPGGAYNEQFF.

The V and J genes are TRBV9 and TRBJ2-7; possible D gene TRBD2, 7 bases. Trimming removed 0 bases at V and 0 bases at J, with 13 bases between. This CDR3 is 16 amino acids long. The V gene's germline CDR1 is SGDLS and CDR2 YYNGEE. CDR3 DNA: TGTGCCAGCAGCGTAGTAGGGGGGGCAAGCTCCTACGAGCAGTACTTC. This encodes CASSVVGGASSYEQYF. Using reference TRBV9 and TRBJ2-7 for the parts outside the CDR3, the full variable domain is DSGVTQTPKHLITATGQRVTLRCSPRSGDLSVYWYQQSLDQGLQFLIQYYNGEERAKGNILERFSAQQFPDLHSELNLSSLELGDSALYFCASSVVGGASSYEQYFGPGTRLTVT.

This clone appeared a single time. The chain employs TRBV27 and TRBJ2-3, with D possibly matching TRBD2 (6 bases). Germline V gene lookup returns CDR1 MNHEY and CDR2 SMNVEV (reference sequence). The CDR3 loop spans 17 amino acids. Trimming left V 2 bases short and J 0 bases short, with 15 bases between. The CDR3 region is CASSLRSSVFSTDTQYF. The CDR3 DNA is TGTGCCAGCAGTTTACGGTCTAGCGTTTTTAGCACAGATACGCAGTATTTT.

This rearrangement joins TRBV5-1 to TRBJ1-5; TRBD1 aligns across 9 bases. Germline trimming cut 0 bases from V and 6 bases from J; bases unmatched to any gene: 10. CDR1 and CDR2 from the germline V gene are SGHRS and YFSETQ. This CDR3 region has 17 residues. The CDR3 DNA reads TGCGCCAGCAGCTTGGGGACAGGGGCGCCAGGGGCTCAGCCCCAGCATTTT. Residues: CASSLGTGAPGAQPQHF. Together with reference TRBV5-1 and TRBJ1-5, the CDR3 gives the full variable domain: KAGVTQTPRYLIKTRGQQVTLSCSPISGHRSVSWYQQTPGQGLQFLFEYFSETQRNKGNFPGRFSGRQFSNSRSEMNVSTLELGDSALYLCASSLGTGAPGAQPQHFGDGTRLSIL.

This chain joins TRBV29-1 and TRBJ1-2; 9 nucleotides align to TRBD1. Germline V gene data show CDR1 as SQVTM and CDR2 as ANQGSEA. The CDR3 contains 14 residues. Trimming cost V 7 bases and J 5 bases; bases outside gene matches: 11. This chain's CDR3 is CSAGEGTGPYGYTF. In DNA form, the CDR3 reads TGCAGCGCCGGGGAGGGGACAGGGCCATATGGCTACACCTTC.

The chain has TRBV7-2 and TRBJ1-6; D remains ambiguous. Germline V gene sequence: CDR1 SGHTA, CDR2 FQGNSA. The CDR3 extends over 14 amino acids. V was clipped by 1 base and J by 3 bases, with 4 bases between them. As DNA, the CDR3 is TGTGCCAGCAGCTTAGACAACTATAATTCACCCCTCCACTTT. Protein: CASSLDNYNSPLHF.

The chain recombines TRBV4-1 with TRBJ2-7, with 8 bases matching TRBD2. With V trimmed by 1 base and J by 5 bases, 7 bases remained unmatched. CDR1 and CDR2 (germline): MGHRA, YSYEKL. This CDR3 comprises 15 residues. CDR3 coding DNA: TGCGCCAGCAGCCAAGTCTCGGGAGGGCCGCACGAGCAGTACTTC. This encodes CASSQVSGGPHEQYF.

The V gene is TRBV6-5, the J gene TRBJ2-1, with 7 bases matching TRBD2. Germline CDR1 MNHEY, CDR2 SVGAGI. Trimming at V came to 2 bases and at J to 6 bases, leaving 1 base not matched to a gene. CDR3 length: 13 residues. Here the CDR3 DNA reads TGTGCCAGCAGTTACGGGGAGGGCAATGAGCAGTTCTTC. Amino acids: CASSYGEGNEQFF.

The rearrangement joins TRBV15 to TRBJ2-7; 7 nucleotides align to TRBD1. With V trimmed by 5 bases and J by 5 bases, 12 bases remained unmatched. The germline CDR1 and CDR2 sequences are LNHNV and YYDKDF (reference sequence). The CDR3 is 15 residues long. CDR3 sequence (DNA): TGTGCCACCAGCGGGGGAACAGGGGTGAGCGACGAGCAGTACTTC. Amino acids: CATSGGTGVSDEQYF. Drawing the rest from reference TRBV15 and TRBJ2-7, the complete variable domain is DAMVIQNPRYQVTQFGKPVTLSCSQTLNHNVMYWYQQKSSQAPKLLFHYYDKDFNNEADTPDNFQSRRPNTSFCFLDIRSPGLGDTAMYLCATSGGTGVSDEQYFGPGTRLTVT.